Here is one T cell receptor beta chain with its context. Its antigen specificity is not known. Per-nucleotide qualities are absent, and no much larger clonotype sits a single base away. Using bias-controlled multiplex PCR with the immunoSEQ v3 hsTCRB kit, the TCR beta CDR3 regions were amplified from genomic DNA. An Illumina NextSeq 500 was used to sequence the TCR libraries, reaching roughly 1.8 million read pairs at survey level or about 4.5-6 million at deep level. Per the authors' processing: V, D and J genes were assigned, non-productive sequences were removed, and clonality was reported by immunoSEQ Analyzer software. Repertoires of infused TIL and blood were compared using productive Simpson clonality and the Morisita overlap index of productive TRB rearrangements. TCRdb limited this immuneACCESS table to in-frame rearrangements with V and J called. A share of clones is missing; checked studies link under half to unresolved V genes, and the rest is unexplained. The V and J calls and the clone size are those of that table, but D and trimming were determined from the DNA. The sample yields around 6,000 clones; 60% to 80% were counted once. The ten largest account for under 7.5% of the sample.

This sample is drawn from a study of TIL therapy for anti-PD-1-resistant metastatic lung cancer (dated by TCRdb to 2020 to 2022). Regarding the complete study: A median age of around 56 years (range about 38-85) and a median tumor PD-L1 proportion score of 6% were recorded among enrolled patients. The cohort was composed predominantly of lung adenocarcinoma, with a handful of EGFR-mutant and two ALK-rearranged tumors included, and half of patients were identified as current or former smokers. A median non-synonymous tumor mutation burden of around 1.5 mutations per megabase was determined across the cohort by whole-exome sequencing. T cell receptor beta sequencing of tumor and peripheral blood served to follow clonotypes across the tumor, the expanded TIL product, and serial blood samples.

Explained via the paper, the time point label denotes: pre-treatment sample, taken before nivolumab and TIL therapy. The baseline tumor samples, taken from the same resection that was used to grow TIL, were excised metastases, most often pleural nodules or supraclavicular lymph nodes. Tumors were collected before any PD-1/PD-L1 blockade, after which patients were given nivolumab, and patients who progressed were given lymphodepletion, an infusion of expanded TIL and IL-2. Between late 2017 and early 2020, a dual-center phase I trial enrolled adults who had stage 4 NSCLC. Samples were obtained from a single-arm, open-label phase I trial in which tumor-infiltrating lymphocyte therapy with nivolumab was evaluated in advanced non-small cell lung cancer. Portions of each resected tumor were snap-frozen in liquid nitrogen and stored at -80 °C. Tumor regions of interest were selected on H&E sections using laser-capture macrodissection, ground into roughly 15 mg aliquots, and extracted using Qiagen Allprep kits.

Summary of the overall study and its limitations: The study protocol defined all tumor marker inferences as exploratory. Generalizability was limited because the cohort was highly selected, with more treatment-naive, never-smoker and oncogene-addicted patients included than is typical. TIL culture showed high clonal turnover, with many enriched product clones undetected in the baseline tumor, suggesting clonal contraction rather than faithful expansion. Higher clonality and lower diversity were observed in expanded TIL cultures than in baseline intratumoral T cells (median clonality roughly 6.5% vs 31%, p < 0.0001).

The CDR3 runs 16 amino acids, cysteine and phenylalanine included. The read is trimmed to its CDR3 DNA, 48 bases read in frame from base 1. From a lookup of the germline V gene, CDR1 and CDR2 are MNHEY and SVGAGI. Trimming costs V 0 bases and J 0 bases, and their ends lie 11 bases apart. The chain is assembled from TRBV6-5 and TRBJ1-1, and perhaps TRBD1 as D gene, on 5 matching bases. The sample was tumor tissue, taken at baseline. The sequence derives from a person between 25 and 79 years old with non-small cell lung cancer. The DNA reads TGTGCCAGCAGTTACTCTGGGGCGTTAATGAACACTGAAGCTTTCTTT. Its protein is CASSYSGALMNTEAFF.